This entry features one T cell receptor beta chain sequence. This entry comes from a study of OX40 agonist ivuxolimab in advanced cancers. Measured with immunoSEQ multiplex PCR; TCRdb has only the in-frame clones, and not every one. The table has roughly 100,000 clones, around 94% seen once. Sequenced material: CD4+ or CD8+ T cells sorted from blood, taken in a trial of the OX40 agonist ivuxolimab. The sequence was obtained from an adult with an advanced solid tumor such as melanoma, head and neck, liver or kidney cancer.

The CDR3 nucleotides read TGCGCCAGCAGCACTGGTGGGGGAGATCAGCCCCAGCATTTT. Protein product: CASSTGGGDQPQHF. This chain uses TRBV5-1 with TRBJ1-5; perhaps TRBD1 as D (5 bases). CDR1 and CDR2 from the germline V gene are SGHRS and YFSETQ. CDR3 length: 14 amino acids. The ends were cut back, 4 bases at V and 5 bases at J, with 13 bases in the middle.